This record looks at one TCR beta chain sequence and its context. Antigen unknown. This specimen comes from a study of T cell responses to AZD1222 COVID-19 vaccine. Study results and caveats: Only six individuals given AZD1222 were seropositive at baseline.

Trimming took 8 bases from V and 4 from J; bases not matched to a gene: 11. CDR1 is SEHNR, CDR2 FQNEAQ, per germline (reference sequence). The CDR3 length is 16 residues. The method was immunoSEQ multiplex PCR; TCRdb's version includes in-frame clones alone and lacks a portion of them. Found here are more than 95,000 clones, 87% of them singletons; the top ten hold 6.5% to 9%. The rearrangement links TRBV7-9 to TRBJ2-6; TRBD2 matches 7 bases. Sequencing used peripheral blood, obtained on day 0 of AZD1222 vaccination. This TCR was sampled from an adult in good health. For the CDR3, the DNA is TGTGCCAGCTCCTCTTCGGGAGGACCGGGGGCCAACGTCCTGACTTTC. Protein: CASSSSGGPGANVLTF. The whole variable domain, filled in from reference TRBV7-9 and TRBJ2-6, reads DTGVSQNPRHKITKRGQNVTFRCDPISEHNRLYWYRQTLGQGPEFLTYFQNEAQLEKSRLLSDRFSAERPKGSFSTLEIQRTEQGDSAMYLCASSSSGGPGANVLTFGAGSRLTVL.